This T cell receptor (beta chain) was sequenced during a study of beta chain features in type 1 diabetes. Across the study: Regarding age, gender and cell yields, patients proved similar to healthy donors. Points from the study as a whole: For Type 1 diabetes patients, all four CD4+ subsets carried TCRB CDR3s that were moderately but significantly shorter.

This clone was observed a few times. The antigen remains unidentified. CD45RO/CCR7/CD25/CD127/CD95/CD27 separated CD4+ naive, central memory, regulatory and stem cell-like memory cells by sorting. As every portion of the isolated RNA was reverse transcribed, the sequencing read expressed TCRB transcripts. The table came from immunoSEQ multiplex PCR; TCRdb's copy has only in-frame clones and leaves some out. The sample lists roughly 50,000 clones, 40% to 65% seen once, with around 2.6% in the top ten. V was trimmed by 4 bases and J by 1 base, leaving 10 bases between them. The CDR3 is made up of 14 amino acids. Germline-derived CDR1 and CDR2 are SGHNT and YYREEE (reference sequence).

The TCR sequence derives from a woman aged 40 to 49 with type 1 diabetes. Sequenced: Tregs from blood. The chain links TRBV5-4 to TRBJ2-3; the D is unclear. The CDR3 DNA follows: TGTGCCAGCAGCCCCTCCTCGGGCACAGATACGCAGTATTTT. It translates to CASSPSSGTDTQYF.